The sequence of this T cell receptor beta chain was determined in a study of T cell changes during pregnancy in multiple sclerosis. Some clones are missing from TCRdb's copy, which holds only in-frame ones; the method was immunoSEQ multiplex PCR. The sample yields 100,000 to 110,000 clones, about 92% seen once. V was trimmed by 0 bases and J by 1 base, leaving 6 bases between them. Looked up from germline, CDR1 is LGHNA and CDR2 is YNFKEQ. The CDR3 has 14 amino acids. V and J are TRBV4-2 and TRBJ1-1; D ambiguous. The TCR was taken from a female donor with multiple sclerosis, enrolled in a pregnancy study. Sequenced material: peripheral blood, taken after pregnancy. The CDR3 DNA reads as TGTGCCAGCAGCCAAGATCCGGGGAACACTGAAGCTTTCTTT. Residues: CASSQDPGNTEAFF.